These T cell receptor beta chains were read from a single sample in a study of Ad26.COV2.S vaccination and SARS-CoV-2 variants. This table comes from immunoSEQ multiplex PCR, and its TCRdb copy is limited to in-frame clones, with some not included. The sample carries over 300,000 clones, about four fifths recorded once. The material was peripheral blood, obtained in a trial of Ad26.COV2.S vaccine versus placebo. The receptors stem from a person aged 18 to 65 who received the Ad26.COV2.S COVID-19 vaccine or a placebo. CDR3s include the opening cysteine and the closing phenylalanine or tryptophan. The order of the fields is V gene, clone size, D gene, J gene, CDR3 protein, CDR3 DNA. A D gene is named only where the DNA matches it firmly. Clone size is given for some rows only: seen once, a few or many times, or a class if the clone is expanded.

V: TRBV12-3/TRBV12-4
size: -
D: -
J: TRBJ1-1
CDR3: CASTQHNQGRAFF
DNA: TGTGCCAGCACCCAACACAACCAGGGAAGAGCTTTCTTT

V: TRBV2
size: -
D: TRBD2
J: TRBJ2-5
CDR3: CASTRTSGGSETQYF
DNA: TGTGCCAGCACCAGGACTAGCGGGGGTTCAGAGACCCAGTACTTC

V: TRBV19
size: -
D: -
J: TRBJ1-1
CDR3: CASSILLSPEAFF
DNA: TGTGCCAGTAGTATTCTCCTTTCCCCTGAAGCTTTCTTT

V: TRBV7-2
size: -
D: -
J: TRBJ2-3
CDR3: CASSLDSTDTQYF
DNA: TGTGCCAGCAGCTTAGACAGCACAGATACGCAGTATTTT

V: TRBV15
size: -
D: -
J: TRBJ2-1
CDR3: CATSTTHGTSDYNEQFF
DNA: TGTGCCACCAGCACCACCCACGGGACCTCCGACTACAATGAGCAGTTCTTC

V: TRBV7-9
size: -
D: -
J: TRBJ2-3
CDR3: CASSFPRGVGDTQYF
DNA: TGTGCCAGCAGCTTCCCACGCGGGGTCGGAGATACGCAGTATTTT

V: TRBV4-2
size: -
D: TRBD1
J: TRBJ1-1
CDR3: CASSQEGGGTGGADTEAFF
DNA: TGTGCCAGCAGCCAAGAAGGGGGCGGGACAGGGGGCGCGGACACTGAAGCTTTCTTT

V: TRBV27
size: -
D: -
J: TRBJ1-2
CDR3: CASSRGMDTLYGYTF
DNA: TGTGCCAGCAGTAGGGGGATGGACACGCTCTATGGCTACACCTTC

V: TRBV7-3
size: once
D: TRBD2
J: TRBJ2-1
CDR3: CASSLTSGRYNEQFF
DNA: TGTGCCAGCAGCCTTACTAGCGGGAGATACAATGAGCAGTTCTTC

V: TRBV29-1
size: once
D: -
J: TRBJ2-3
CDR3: CSAKETTDTQYF
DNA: TGCAGCGCCAAAGAGACGACAGATACGCAGTATTTT

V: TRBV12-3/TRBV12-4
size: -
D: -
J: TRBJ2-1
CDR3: CASRFSGNEQFF
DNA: TGTGCCAGCAGATTTAGCGGCAATGAGCAGTTCTTC

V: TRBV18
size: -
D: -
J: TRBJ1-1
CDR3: CASSPIQGDTEAFF
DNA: TGTGCCAGCTCACCGATACAGGGTGACACTGAAGCTTTCTTT

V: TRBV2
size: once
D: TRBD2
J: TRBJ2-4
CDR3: CASSEIAGVHIQYF
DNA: TGTGCCAGCAGTGAAATAGCGGGGGTCCACATTCAGTACTTC

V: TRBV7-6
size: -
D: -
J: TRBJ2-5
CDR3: CASSLAGQRETQYF
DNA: TGTGCCAGCAGCTTAGCGGGCCAGCGAGAGACCCAGTACTTC

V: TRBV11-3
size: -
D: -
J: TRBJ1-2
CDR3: CASSSRGHLYNYGYTF
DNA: TGTGCCAGCAGCTCTAGAGGACATCTTTATAACTATGGCTACACCTTC

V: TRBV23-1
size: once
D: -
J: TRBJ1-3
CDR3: CASSQWGIGGKTGNTIYF
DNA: TGCGCCAGCAGTCAATGGGGTATCGGGGGAAAGACTGGAAACACCATATATTTT

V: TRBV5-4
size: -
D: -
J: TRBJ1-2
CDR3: CASSLGAGYTF
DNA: TGTGCCAGCAGCTTGGGGGCTGGCTACACCTTC

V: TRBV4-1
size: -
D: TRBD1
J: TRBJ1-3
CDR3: CASSQLGQGGPRGGNTIYF
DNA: TGCGCCAGCAGCCAACTGGGACAGGGAGGCCCCAGAGGTGGAAACACCATATATTTT

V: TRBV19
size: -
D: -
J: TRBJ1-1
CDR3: CASKGYTEAFF
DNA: TGTGCCAGTAAAGGGTACACTGAAGCTTTCTTT

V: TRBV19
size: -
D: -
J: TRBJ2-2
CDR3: CASRHRSPTGELFF
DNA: TGTGCCAGTAGACACAGATCCCCAACCGGGGAGCTGTTTTTT

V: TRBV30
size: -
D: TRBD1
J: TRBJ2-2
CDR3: CAWRGQGGELFF
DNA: TGTGCCTGGAGGGGACAGGGTGGGGAGCTGTTTTTT

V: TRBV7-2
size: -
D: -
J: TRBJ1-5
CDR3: CASSPRSGPQQPQHF
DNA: TGTGCCAGCAGCCCTCGTTCGGGACCGCAACAGCCCCAGCATTTT

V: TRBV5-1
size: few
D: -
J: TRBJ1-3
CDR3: CASRMGHQTSGNTIYF
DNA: TGCGCCAGCAGGATGGGACACCAAACCTCTGGAAACACCATATATTTT

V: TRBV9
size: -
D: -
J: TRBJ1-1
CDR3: CASSPVSTEAFF
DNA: TGTGCCAGCAGCCCGGTCAGCACTGAAGCTTTCTTT

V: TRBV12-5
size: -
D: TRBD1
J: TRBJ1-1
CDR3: CASGRQGNTEAFF
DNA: TGTGCTAGTGGCCGACAGGGAAACACTGAAGCTTTCTTT

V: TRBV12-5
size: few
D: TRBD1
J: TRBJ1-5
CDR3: CASGLATGVLLVYSNQPQHF
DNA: TGTGCTAGTGGTTTGGCGACAGGGGTCCTCCTAGTTTATAGCAATCAGCCCCAGCATTTT

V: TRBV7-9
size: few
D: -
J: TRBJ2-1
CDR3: CASSLGQNNEQFF
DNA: TGTGCCAGCAGCTTAGGCCAGAACAATGAGCAGTTCTTC

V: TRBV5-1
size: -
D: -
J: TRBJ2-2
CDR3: CASSLSGSTGELFF
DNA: TGCGCCAGCAGCTTGTCAGGGAGCACCGGGGAGCTGTTTTTT

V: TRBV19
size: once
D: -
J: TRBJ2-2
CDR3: CASRGQGTGELFF
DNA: TGTGCCAGTAGAGGGCAGGGTACCGGGGAGCTGTTTTTT

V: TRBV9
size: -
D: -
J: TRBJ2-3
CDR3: CASSVFRTDTQYF
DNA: TGTGCCAGCAGCGTATTCCGGACAGATACGCAGTATTTT

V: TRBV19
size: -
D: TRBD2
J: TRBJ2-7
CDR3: CASSITPPSGRLYEQYF
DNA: TGTGCCAGTAGTATAACCCCGCCTAGCGGGAGGCTCTACGAGCAGTACTTC

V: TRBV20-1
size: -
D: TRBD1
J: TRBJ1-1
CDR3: CSASRGDRENTEAFF
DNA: TGCAGTGCTAGTCGGGGGGACAGAGAAAACACTGAAGCTTTCTTT

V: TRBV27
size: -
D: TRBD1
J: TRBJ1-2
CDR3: CASSPQGAVLYGYTF
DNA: TGTGCCAGCAGTCCGCAGGGGGCCGTCCTCTATGGCTACACCTTC

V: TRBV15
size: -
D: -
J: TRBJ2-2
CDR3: CATSRALSDGAGELFF
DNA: TGTGCCACCAGCAGAGCCCTCTCCGACGGGGCCGGGGAGCTGTTTTTT

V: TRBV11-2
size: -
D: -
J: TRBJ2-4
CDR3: CASSLVGLLGDIQYF
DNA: TGTGCCAGCAGCTTAGTGGGGCTCCTCGGGGACATTCAGTACTTC

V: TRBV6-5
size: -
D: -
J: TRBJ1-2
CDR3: CASSYEGGGGYTF
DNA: TGTGCCAGCAGTTACGAGGGGGGAGGCGGCTACACCTTC

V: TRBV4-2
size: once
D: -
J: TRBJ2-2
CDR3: CAGTWTGELFF
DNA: TGTGCCGGCACCTGGACCGGGGAGCTGTTTTTT

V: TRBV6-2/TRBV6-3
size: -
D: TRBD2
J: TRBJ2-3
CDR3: CASSYGASGGLTDTQYF
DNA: TGTGCCAGCAGTTACGGGGCTAGCGGGGGACTCACAGATACGCAGTATTTT

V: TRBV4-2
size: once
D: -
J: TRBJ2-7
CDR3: CASSQRSYEQYF
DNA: TGTGCCAGCAGCCAGAGGAGTTACGAGCAGTACTTC

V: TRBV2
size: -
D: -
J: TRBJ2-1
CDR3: CASSDSSYNEQFF
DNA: TGTGCCAGCAGTGACAGCTCCTACAATGAGCAGTTCTTC

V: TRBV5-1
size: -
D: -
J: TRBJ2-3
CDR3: CASTPRGSSTDTQYF
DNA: TGCGCCAGCACACCTCGTGGGTCTAGCACAGATACGCAGTATTTT

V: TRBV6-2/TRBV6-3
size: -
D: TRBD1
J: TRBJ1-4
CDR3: CASSRPTGTAVEKLFF
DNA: TGTGCCAGCAGCCGACCGACCGGGACAGCGGTAGAAAAACTGTTTTTT

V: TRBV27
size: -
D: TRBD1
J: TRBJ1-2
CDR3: CASSFAGQGADGYTF
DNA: TGTGCCAGCAGTTTTGCGGGACAGGGGGCGGATGGCTACACCTTC

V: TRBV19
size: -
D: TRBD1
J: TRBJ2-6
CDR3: CASRRQGAEGANVLTF
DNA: TGTGCCAGTAGGCGCCAGGGGGCGGAAGGGGCCAACGTCCTGACTTTC

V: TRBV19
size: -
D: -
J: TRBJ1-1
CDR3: CASSIDGAMNTEAFF
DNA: TGTGCCAGTAGTATAGATGGAGCCATGAACACTGAAGCTTTCTTT

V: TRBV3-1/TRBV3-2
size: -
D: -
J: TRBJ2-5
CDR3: CASSQDPGGGETQYF
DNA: TGTGCCAGCAGCCAAGATCCGGGTGGGGGGGAGACCCAGTACTTC

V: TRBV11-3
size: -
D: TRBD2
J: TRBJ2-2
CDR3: CASSLGGGAGELFF
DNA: TGTGCCAGCAGCTTAGGGGGGGGAGCCGGGGAGCTGTTTTTT

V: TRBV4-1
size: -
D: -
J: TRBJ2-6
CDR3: CASSHLAKGNSGANVLTF
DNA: TGCGCCAGCAGCCACCTCGCGAAGGGTAACTCTGGGGCCAACGTCCTGACTTTC

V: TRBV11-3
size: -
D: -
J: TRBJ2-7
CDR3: CASSLGGAESSYEQYF
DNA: TGTGCCAGCAGCTTAGGTGGTGCGGAAAGCTCCTACGAGCAGTACTTC

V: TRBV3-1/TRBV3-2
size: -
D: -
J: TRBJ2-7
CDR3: CASSQVEGEQYF
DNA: TGTGCCAGCAGCCAAGTCGAGGGCGAGCAGTACTTC

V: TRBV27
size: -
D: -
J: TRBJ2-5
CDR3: CASSFETQYF
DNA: TGTGCCAGCAGTTTCGAGACCCAGTACTTC